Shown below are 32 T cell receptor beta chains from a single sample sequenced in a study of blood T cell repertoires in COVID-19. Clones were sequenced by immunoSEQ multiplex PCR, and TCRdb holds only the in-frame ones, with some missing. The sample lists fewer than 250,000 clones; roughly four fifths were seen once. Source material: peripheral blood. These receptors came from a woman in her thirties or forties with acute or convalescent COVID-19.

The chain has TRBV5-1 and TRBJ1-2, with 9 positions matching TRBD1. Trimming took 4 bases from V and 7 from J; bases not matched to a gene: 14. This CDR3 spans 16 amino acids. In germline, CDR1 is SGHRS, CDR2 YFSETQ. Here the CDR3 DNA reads TGCGCCAGCAGCCCATTGATCGGGACAGGGTTTGTTGGCTACACCTTC. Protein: CASSPLIGTGFVGYTF.

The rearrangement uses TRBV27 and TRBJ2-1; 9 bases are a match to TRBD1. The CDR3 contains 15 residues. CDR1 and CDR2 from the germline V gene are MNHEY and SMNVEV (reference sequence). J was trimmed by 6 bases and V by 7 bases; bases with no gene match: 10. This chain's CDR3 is CASTATGTGINEQFF. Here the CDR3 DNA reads TGTGCCAGCACCGCTACCGGGACAGGGATCAATGAGCAGTTCTTC.

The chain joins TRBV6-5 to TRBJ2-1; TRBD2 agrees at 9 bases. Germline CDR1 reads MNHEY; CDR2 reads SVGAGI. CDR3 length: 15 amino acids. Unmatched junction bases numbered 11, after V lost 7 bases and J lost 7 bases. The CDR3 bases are TGTGCCAGCAAAAAAATCCTAGCGGGGAGAAATGAGCAGTTCTTC. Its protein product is CASKKILAGRNEQFF.

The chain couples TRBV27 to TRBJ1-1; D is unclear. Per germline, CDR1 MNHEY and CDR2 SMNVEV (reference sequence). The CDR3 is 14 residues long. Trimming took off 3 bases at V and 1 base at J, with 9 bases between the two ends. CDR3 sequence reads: CASSFWGANTEAFF. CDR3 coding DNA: TGTGCCAGCAGTTTTTGGGGAGCGAACACTGAAGCTTTCTTT.

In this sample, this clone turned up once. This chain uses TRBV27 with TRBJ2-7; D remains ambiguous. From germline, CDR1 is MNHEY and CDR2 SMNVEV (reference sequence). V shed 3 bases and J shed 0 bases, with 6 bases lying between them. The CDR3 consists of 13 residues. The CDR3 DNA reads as TGTGCCAGCAGTTTGAGCACCTCCTACGAGCAGTACTTC. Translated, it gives CASSLSTSYEQYF.

The CDR3 region has the DNA TGTGCCAGCAGCCAAGAGTTTCAGGGTTTCGATGGCTACACCTTC. This sequence encodes CASSQEFQGFDGYTF. This rearrangement joins TRBV14 to TRBJ1-2, with D tentatively TRBD1 (5 bases). The germline gives CDR1 SGHDN, CDR2 FVKESK. This CDR3 region has 15 residues. V gave up 0 bases and J gave up 6 bases, with 14 bases separating them.

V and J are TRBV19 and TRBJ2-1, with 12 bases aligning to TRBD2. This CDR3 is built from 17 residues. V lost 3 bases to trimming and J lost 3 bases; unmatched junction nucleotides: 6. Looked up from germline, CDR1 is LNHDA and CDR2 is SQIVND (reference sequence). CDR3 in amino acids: CASSIGRTSGIYNEQFF. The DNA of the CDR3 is TGTGCCAGTAGTATTGGGAGGACTAGCGGGATCTACAATGAGCAGTTCTTC.

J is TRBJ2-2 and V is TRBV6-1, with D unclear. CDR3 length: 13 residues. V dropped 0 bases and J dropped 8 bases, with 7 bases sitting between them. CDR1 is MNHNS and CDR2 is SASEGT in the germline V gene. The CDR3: CASSEAGQGELFF. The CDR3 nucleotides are TGTGCCAGCAGTGAAGCTGGGCAAGGGGAGCTGTTTTTT.

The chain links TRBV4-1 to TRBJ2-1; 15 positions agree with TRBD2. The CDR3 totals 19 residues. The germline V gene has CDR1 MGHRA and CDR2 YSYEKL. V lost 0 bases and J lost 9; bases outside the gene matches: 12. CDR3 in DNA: TGCGCCAGCAGCCAAGATCACACCGGGACTAGCGGGAGGAGTACTGAGCAGTTCTTC. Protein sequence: CASSQDHTGTSGRSTEQFF.

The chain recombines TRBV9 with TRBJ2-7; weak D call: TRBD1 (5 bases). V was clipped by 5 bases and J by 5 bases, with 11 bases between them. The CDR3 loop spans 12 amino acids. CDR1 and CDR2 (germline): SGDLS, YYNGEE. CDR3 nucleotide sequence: TGTGCCAGCAGTGGTCAGGGCCACGAGCAGTACTTC. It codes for CASSGQGHEQYF.

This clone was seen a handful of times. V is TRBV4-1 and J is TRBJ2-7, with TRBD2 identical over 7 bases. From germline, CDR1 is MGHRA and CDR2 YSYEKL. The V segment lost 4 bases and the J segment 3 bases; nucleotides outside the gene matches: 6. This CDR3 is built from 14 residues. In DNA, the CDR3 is TGCGCCAGCAGCCCTATCGGGGGGATCTACGAGCAGTACTTC. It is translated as CASSPIGGIYEQYF.

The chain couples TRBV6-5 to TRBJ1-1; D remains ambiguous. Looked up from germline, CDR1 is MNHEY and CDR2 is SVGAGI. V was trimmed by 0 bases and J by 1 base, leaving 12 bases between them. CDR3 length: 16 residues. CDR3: CASSYSSTRTNTEAFF. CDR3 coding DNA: TGTGCCAGCAGTTACTCGAGCACGAGAACGAACACTGAAGCTTTCTTT.

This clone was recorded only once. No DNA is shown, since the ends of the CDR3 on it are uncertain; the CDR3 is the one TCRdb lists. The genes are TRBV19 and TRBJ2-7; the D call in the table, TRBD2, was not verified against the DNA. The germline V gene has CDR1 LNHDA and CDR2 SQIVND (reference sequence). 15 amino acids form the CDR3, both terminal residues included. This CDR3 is CASTSGGAATYEQYF.

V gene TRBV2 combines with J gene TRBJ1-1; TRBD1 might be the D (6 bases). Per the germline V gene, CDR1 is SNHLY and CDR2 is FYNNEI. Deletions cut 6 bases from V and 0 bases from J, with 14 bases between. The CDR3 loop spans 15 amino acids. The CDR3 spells CASRRAGVMNTEAFF. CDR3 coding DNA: TGTGCCAGCAGAAGGGCAGGGGTTATGAACACTGAAGCTTTCTTT.

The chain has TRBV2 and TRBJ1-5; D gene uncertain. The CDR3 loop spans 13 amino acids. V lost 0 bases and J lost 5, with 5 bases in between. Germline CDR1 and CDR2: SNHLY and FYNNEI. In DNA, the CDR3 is TGTGCCAGCAGTGAAGCCCGAGATCAGCCCCAGCATTTT. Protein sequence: CASSEARDQPQHF.

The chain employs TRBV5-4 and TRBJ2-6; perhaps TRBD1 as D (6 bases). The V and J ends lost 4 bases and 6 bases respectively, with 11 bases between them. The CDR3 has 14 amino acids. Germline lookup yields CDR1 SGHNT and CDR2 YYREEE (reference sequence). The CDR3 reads CASSPWTEANVLTF. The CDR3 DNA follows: TGTGCCAGCAGCCCTTGGACAGAGGCCAACGTCCTGACTTTC.

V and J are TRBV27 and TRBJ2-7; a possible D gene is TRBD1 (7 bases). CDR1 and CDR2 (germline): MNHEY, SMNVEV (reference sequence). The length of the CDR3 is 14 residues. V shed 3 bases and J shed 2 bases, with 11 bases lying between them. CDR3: CASSFSRGAYEQYF. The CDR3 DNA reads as TGTGCCAGCAGTTTCTCCAGGGGGGCCTACGAGCAGTACTTC.

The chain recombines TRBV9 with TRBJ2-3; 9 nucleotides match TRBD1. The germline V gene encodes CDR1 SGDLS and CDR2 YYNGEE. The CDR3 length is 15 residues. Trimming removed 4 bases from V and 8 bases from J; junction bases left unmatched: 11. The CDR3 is CASSTRGQGQGTQYF. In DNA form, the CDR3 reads TGTGCCAGCAGCACCAGAGGACAGGGGCAGGGTACGCAGTATTTT.

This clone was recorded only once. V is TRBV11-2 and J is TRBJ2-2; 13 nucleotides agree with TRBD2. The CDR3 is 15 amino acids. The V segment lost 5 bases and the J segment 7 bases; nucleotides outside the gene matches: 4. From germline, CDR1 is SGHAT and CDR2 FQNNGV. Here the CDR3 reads CASSEGLAGVGELFF. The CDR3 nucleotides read TGTGCCAGCAGCGAAGGACTAGCGGGAGTCGGGGAGCTGTTTTTT.

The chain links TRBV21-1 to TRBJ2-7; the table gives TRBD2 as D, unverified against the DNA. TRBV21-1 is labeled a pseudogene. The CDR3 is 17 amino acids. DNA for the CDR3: TGTGCCAGCAGCTTAAGCTATACTATCATACTGTCCTACGAGCAGTACTTC. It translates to CASSLSYTIILSYEQYF.

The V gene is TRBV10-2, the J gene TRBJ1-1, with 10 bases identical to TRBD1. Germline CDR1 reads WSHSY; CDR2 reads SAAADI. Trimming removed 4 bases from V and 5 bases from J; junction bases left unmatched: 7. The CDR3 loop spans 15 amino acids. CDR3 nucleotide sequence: TGCGCCAGCAGTGTGACAGGGGGCTCGGGGACTGAAGCTTTCTTT. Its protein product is CASSVTGGSGTEAFF.

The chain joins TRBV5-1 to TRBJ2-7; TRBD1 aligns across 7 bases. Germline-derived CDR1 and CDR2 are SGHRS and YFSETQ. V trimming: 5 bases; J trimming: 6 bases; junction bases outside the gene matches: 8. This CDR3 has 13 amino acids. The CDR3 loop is CASRTRQGGEQYF. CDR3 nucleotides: TGCGCCAGCAGGACCCGACAGGGCGGCGAGCAGTACTTC.

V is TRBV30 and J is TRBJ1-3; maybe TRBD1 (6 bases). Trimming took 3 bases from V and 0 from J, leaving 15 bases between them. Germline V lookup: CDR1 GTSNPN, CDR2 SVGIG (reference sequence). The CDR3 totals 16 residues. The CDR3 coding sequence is TGTGCCTGGAGCGCCGGGGGGGGGCGCTCTGGAAACACCATATATTTT. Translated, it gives CAWSAGGGRSGNTIYF.

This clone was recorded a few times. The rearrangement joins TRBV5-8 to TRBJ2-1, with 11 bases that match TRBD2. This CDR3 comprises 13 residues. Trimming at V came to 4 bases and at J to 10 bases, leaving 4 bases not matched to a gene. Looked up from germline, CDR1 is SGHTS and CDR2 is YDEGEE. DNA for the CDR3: TGTGCCAGCAGCCTTGGACTAGCGGGCGAGCAGTTCTTC. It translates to CASSLGLAGEQFF.

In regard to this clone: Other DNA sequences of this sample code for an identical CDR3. CDR3 nucleotides: TGTGCCAGCAGTTTGCGGGAGTCTGCCTACACCTTC. Protein: CASSLRESAYTF. This chain links TRBV12-3 or TRBV12-4 with TRBJ1-2, with D unclear. Trimming took off 3 bases at V and 10 bases at J, with 12 bases between the two ends. This CDR3 spans 12 amino acids.

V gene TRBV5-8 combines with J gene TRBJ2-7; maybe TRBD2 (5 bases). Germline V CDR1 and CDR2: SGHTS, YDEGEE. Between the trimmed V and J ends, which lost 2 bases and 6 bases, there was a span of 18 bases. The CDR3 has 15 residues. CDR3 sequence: CASSFSDFSGSEQYF. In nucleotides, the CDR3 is TGTGCCAGCAGCTTCTCGGACTTTTCGGGATCCGAGCAGTACTTC.

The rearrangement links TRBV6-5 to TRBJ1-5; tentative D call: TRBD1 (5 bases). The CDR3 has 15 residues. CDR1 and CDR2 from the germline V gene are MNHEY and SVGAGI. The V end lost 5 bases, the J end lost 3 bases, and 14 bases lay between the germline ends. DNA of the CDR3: TGTGCCAGCAGTCCATCCCGGGGGTTCAATCAGCCCCAGCATTTT. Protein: CASSPSRGFNQPQHF.

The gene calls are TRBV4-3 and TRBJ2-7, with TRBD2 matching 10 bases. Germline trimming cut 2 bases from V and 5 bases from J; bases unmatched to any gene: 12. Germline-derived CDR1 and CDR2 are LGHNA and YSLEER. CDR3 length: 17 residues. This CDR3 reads CASSQTILAGGSDEQYF. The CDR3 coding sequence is TGCGCCAGCAGCCAAACTATTTTAGCGGGAGGATCTGACGAGCAGTACTTC.

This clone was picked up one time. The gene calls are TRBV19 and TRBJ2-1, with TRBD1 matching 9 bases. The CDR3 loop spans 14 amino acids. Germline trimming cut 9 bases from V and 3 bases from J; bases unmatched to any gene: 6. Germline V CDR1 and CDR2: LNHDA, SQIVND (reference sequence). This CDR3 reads CASRDRGFYNEQFF. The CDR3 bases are TGTGCCAGCCGAGACAGGGGGTTCTACAATGAGCAGTTCTTC. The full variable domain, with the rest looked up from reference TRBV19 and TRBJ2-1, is DGGITQSPKYLFRKEGQNVTLSCEQNLNHDAMYWYRQDPGQGLRLIYYSQIVNDFQKGDIAEGYSVSREKKESFPLTVTSAQKNPTAFYLCASRDRGFYNEQFFGPGTRLTVL.

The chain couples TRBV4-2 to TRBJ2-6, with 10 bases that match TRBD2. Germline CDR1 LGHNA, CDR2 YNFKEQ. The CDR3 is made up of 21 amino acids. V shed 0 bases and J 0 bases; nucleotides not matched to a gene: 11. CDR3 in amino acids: CASSQDSGPSGGRSGANVLTF. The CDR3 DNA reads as TGTGCCAGCAGCCAAGATTCGGGGCCTAGCGGGGGACGCTCTGGGGCCAACGTCCTGACTTTC.

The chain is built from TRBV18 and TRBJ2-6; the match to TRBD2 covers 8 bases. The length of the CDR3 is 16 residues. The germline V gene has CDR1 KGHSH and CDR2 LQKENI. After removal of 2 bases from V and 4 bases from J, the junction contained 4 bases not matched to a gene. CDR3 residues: CASSPGSGMGANVLTF. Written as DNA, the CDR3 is TGTGCCAGCTCACCAGGTAGCGGGATGGGGGCCAACGTCCTGACTTTC.

The CDR3 region has the DNA TGTGCCTGGAGTGTAGGGACAGGAGTCTACGAGCAGTACTTC. Its translation: CAWSVGTGVYEQYF. The chain carries TRBV30 and TRBJ2-7; TRBD1 aligns across 8 bases. Trimming removed 0 bases from V and 3 bases from J; junction bases left unmatched: 4. The germline V gene encodes CDR1 GTSNPN and CDR2 SVGIG (reference sequence). CDR3 length: 14 amino acids.